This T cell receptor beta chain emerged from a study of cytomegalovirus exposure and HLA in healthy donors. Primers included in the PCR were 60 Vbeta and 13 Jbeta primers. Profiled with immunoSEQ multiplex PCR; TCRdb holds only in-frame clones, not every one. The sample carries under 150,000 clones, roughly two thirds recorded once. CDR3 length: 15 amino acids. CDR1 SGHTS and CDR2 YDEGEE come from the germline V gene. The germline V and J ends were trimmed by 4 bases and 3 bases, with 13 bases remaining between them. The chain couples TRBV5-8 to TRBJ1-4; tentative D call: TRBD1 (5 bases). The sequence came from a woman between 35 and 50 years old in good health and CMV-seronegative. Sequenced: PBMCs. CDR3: CASSPGATANEKLFF. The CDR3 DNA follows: TGTGCCAGCAGCCCTGGGGCGACAGCTAATGAAAAACTGTTTTTT.